This T cell receptor beta chain was recovered during a study of vaccination effects on CD4 cells after COVID-19. Before sequencing took place, the ViraFEST assay used viral peptide pools to expand antigen-specific CD4+ T cells. Isolation of CD4+ T cells took place after more than 9 days of culture. In the vaccine recipients, nucleocapsid antibodies were negative and there was no prior SARS-CoV-2 infection. Comment on this clone: What it binds is unknown.

TCRdb's table, derived via immunoSEQ multiplex PCR, lists solely in-frame clones and lacks some. Among approximately 25,000 clones, 55% to 75% were seen once, and the ten largest hold 8% to 11%. The sequence derives from a human donor who received a COVID-19 vaccine. Material: CD4+ T cells from PBMCs cultured with SARS-CoV-2 spike peptides, obtained before COVID-19 vaccination.

The CDR3 region has the DNA TGTGCCAGCAGTGAAAGGGGGGGGGACAATGAGCAGTTCTTC. Amino acids: CASSERGGDNEQFF. The chain carries TRBV2 and TRBJ2-1, with a tentative D call TRBD2 (7 bases). The CDR3 runs 14 residues. Germline CDR1 SNHLY, CDR2 FYNNEI. Trimming removed 2 bases at V and 5 bases at J, with 10 bases between.